The next 10 T cell receptor beta chains were all read from a single sample in a study of shared clonotypes between healthy human individuals. The assay was immunoSEQ multiplex PCR, and TCRdb's table has in-frame clones only and misses some. Among 550,000 to 650,000 clones listed, roughly 96% were seen once. As defined, naive CD8 cells were CD45RO-negative and positively selected for CCR7, with terminally differentiated effector memory CD45RA+ cells excluded. The material sequenced was naive CD8+ T cells sorted from blood. The receptors come from a woman in her 30s in good health.

V gene TRBV19 combines with J gene TRBJ2-7; TRBD2 matches at 9 bases. Per the germline V gene, CDR1 is LNHDA and CDR2 is SQIVND (reference sequence). Losses at the gene ends were 4 bases for V and 3 bases for J; bases not matched to a gene: 4. The length of the CDR3 is 14 residues. The CDR3 here is CASSTSGTYYEQYF. CDR3 DNA sequence: TGTGCCAGTAGTACTAGCGGGACATACTACGAGCAGTACTTC.

The genes are TRBV23-1 and TRBJ1-5, with a weak D call TRBD1 (6 bases). TRBV23-1 is known as an ORF, though its function is uncertain. The CDR3 sequence is 13 residues long. Trimming took off 10 bases at V and 0 bases at J, with 10 bases between the two ends. The CDR3 protein is CATPGHSNQPQHF. The CDR3 bases are TGCGCCACCCCGGGACATAGCAATCAGCCCCAGCATTTT.

The chain is built from TRBV29-1 and TRBJ1-2; D is undetermined. The CDR3 runs 16 residues. Between the trimmed V and J ends, which lost 2 bases and 4 bases, there was a span of 20 bases. CDR1 is SQVTM and CDR2 is ANQGSEA in the germline V gene. CDR3 DNA: TGCAGCGTTGAATACTCCGCGAGAAAGGTTGGCTATGGCTACACCTTC. It is translated as CSVEYSARKVGYGYTF.

The chain employs TRBV4-1 and TRBJ1-5; no reliable D call. The length of the CDR3 is 15 residues. CDR1 and CDR2 from the germline V gene are MGHRA and YSYEKL. V gave up 0 bases and J gave up 2 bases, with 8 bases separating them. CDR3 residues: CASSQDSLGNQPQHF. CDR3 bases: TGCGCCAGCAGCCAAGACAGCCTCGGCAATCAGCCCCAGCATTTT.

The rearrangement links TRBV9 to TRBJ2-7, with D possibly TRBD1 on 7 matching bases. The CDR3 totals 17 residues. V shed 0 bases and J shed 0 bases, with 16 bases lying between them. Germline values: CDR1 SGDLS, CDR2 YYNGEE. The CDR3 coding sequence is TGTGCCAGCAGCGTAGAAGGAGGGGGCCCACTCTCCTACGAGCAGTACTTC. Translating gives CASSVEGGGPLSYEQYF.

This clone was seen once. V gene TRBV13 combines with J gene TRBJ2-5; 8 bases are a match to TRBD2. Losses at the gene ends were 4 bases for V and 1 base for J; bases not matched to a gene: 14. The CDR3 extends over 18 amino acids. CDR1 is PRHDT, CDR2 FYEKMQ, per germline (reference sequence). CDR3 DNA sequence: TGTGCCAGCAGCTCCTCCCTCTTGCCCGGGACTAGCCAAGAGACCCAGTACTTC. It translates to CASSSSLLPGTSQETQYF.

The gene calls are TRBV5-1 and TRBJ1-2, with a tentative D call TRBD1 (5 bases). Trimming removed 3 bases from V and 7 bases from J, with 25 bases in between. There are 17 residues in the CDR3. CDR1 is SGHRS and CDR2 is YFSETQ in the germline V gene. The CDR3 DNA reads as TGCGCCAGCAGCTCGGTCCGGGACTCAAAAGCGGCCGGTGGCTACACCTTC. Its translation is CASSSVRDSKAAGGYTF.

This chain uses TRBV6-1 with TRBJ2-3; D is possibly TRBD2 (6 bases). The CDR3 runs 16 residues. The V gene's germline CDR1 is MNHNS and CDR2 SASEGT. V was clipped by 0 bases and J by 4 bases, with 14 bases between them. The CDR3 nucleotides are TGTGCCAGCAGTGAAGCGCTTCGCGGGATGGCAGATACGCAGTATTTT. This codes for CASSEALRGMADTQYF.

This clone was picked up one time. This chain joins TRBV7-9 and TRBJ2-7, with 12 positions matching TRBD1. The CDR3 has 15 amino acids. Germline V gene sequence: CDR1 SEHNR, CDR2 FQNEAQ (reference sequence). The V and J ends lost 4 bases and 7 bases, in that order; junction bases with no gene match: 8. CDR3 nucleotide sequence: TGTGCCAGCAGCTCTCCCGGGACAGGGGGCAAAGAGCAGTACTTC. This encodes CASSSPGTGGKEQYF.

This sequence joins TRBV28 and TRBJ1-2, with a possible D match to TRBD1 (5 bases). This CDR3 contains 14 residues. From germline, CDR1 is MDHEN and CDR2 SYDVKM. V was pared by 5 bases and J by 3 bases, with 13 bases between. The CDR3 nucleotides are TGTGCCAGCAGTCCTCGGGGGGGACACTATGGCTACACCTTC. Protein product: CASSPRGGHYGYTF.